Presented here are 21 T cell receptor beta chains from one specimen sequenced in a study of T cell responses to AZD1222 COVID-19 vaccine. TCRdb's copy holds only in-frame clones and misses some; the assay was immunoSEQ multiplex PCR. The sample yields roughly 100,000 clones, 82% seen once. Sequences were derived from peripheral blood, sampled on day 0 of AZD1222 vaccination. The receptors were gathered from an adult in good health.

The chain carries TRBV10-3 and TRBJ1-4; possible D gene TRBD1, 6 bases. The V gene lost 9 bases and the J gene lost 5 bases, with 13 bases spanning the gap. Germline lookup yields CDR1 ENHRY and CDR2 SYGVKD. This CDR3 region has 13 residues. The CDR3 coding sequence is TGTGCCATGAGGGGGGACACCAATGAAAAACTGTTTTTT. Translating gives CAMRGDTNEKLFF.

The rearrangement links TRBV15 to TRBJ2-7, with D possibly being TRBD1 or TRBD2 (6 bases each). CDR1 LNHNV and CDR2 YYDKDF come from the germline V gene (reference sequence). The V end lost 5 bases, the J end lost 2 bases, and 13 bases lay between the germline ends. The CDR3 is made up of 14 amino acids. The CDR3 reads CATSPRGGTYEQYF. The CDR3 coding sequence is TGTGCCACCAGCCCCAGAGGGGGGACCTACGAGCAGTACTTC.

This clone was found once. The chain joins TRBV11-2 to TRBJ2-3; D may be TRBD2 (6 bases). The CDR3 length is 17 residues. Per germline, CDR1 SGHAT and CDR2 FQNNGV. V shed 4 bases and J shed 0 bases, with 17 bases lying between them. The CDR3 is CASSSRALGTSTDTQYF. The CDR3 DNA sequence: TGTGCCAGCAGCTCCCGTGCTTTGGGGACTAGCACAGATACGCAGTATTTT. The whole variable domain, filled in from reference TRBV11-2 and TRBJ2-3, reads EAGVAQSPRYKIIEKRQSVAFWCNPISGHATLYWYQQILGQGPKLLIQFQNNGVVDDSQLPKDRFSAERLKGVDSTLKIQPAKLEDSAVYLCASSSRALGTSTDTQYFGPGTRLTVL.

The genes are TRBV20-1 and TRBJ1-1, with D maybe TRBD1 (6 bases). The V and J ends lost 3 bases and 0 bases respectively, with 11 bases between them. The CDR3 is 14 residues long. Per the germline V gene, CDR1 is DFQATT and CDR2 is SNEGSKA (reference sequence). In DNA form, the CDR3 reads TGCAGTGCTAGTCCCGGGACAATGAACACTGAAGCTTTCTTT. Its translation: CSASPGTMNTEAFF.

V is TRBV27 and J is TRBJ2-2; TRBD1 might be the D (6 bases). The CDR3 loop spans 17 amino acids. CDR1 is MNHEY, CDR2 SMNVEV, per germline (reference sequence). V was pared by 3 bases and J by 4 bases, with 18 bases between. Here the CDR3 DNA reads TGTGCCAGCAGTTTTCTCGGTGCAGGGGACGGCACCGGGGAGCTGTTTTTT. Translated, it gives CASSFLGAGDGTGELFF.

In this sample, this clone turned up a few times. The rearrangement joins TRBV19 to TRBJ1-6; the D gene is possibly TRBD1 (5 bases). The CDR3 contains 13 residues. Trimming took off 9 bases at V and 0 bases at J, with 6 bases between the two ends. Germline V gene lookup returns CDR1 LNHDA and CDR2 SQIVND (reference sequence). CDR3 in amino acids: CASGGSYNSPLHF. The CDR3, as DNA: TGTGCCAGCGGGGGCTCCTATAATTCACCCCTCCACTTT.

This rearrangement joins TRBV9 to TRBJ1-5; TRBD1 agrees at 8 bases. The germline gives CDR1 SGDLS, CDR2 YYNGEE. The length of the CDR3 is 15 residues. Unmatched junction bases numbered 4, after V lost 4 bases and J lost 1 base. As DNA, the CDR3 is TGTGCCAGCAGCTATAACAGGGGGAGCAATCAGCCCCAGCATTTT. Protein sequence: CASSYNRGSNQPQHF.

The genes are TRBV18 and TRBJ2-1; D is unclear. CDR1 and CDR2 from the germline V gene are KGHSH and LQKENI. The CDR3 contains 14 residues. The V and J ends lost 2 bases and 10 bases respectively, with 15 bases between them. The CDR3 DNA reads TGTGCCAGCTCACCATATAGGACCCTCGAGGAGCAGTTCTTC. It translates to CASSPYRTLEEQFF.

This sequence joins TRBV6-1 and TRBJ2-1; D uncertain. Germline CDR1 MNHNS, CDR2 SASEGT. V lost 1 base and J 0 bases, leaving 10 bases between the germline ends. This CDR3 comprises 16 residues. CDR3 sequence: CASSEVGRSSYNEQFF. Written as DNA, the CDR3 is TGTGCCAGCAGTGAAGTGGGTAGGAGCTCCTACAATGAGCAGTTCTTC.

The V and J genes are TRBV2 and TRBJ1-6; D uncertain. Germline lookup yields CDR1 SNHLY and CDR2 FYNNEI. This CDR3 has 12 amino acids. V was shortened by 7 bases and J by 7 bases, with 8 bases between the two germline ends. In DNA, the CDR3 is TGTGCCAGCAACTCTCGAAATTCACCCCTCCACTTT. Translated: CASNSRNSPLHF.

The chain has TRBV11-3 and TRBJ2-7; TRBD1 matches at 10 bases. CDR1 is SGHNT, CDR2 YENEEA, per germline. J was trimmed by 3 bases and V by 1 base; bases with no gene match: 18. This CDR3 is 20 amino acids long. CDR3 loop: CASSLGDRGPPKLYLYEQYF. The CDR3 DNA reads TGTGCCAGCAGCTTAGGGGACAGGGGACCTCCTAAACTATACCTCTACGAGCAGTACTTC.

J is TRBJ2-3 and V is TRBV4-2; TRBD2 might be the D (5 bases). CDR1 is LGHNA and CDR2 is YNFKEQ in the germline V gene. The CDR3 runs 14 residues. V was trimmed by 4 bases and J by 0 bases, leaving 8 bases between them. CDR3 protein: CASSLGGSTDTQYF. In DNA form, the CDR3 reads TGTGCCAGCAGCCTAGGCGGGAGCACAGATACGCAGTATTTT.

This chain joins TRBV9 and TRBJ2-1, with 7 bases aligning to TRBD2. The germline V gene has CDR1 SGDLS and CDR2 YYNGEE. The CDR3 covers 15 residues. J gave up 4 bases and V 0 bases, and 4 bases lay outside the gene matches. CDR3 DNA: TGTGCCAGCAGCGTAGTTGCGGGGGATTACAATGAGCAGTTCTTC. Translation: CASSVVAGDYNEQFF.

This chain links TRBV10-2 with TRBJ1-1; D remains unclear. Germline values: CDR1 WSHSY, CDR2 SAAADI. The CDR3 is 14 amino acids. Deletions cut 5 bases from V and 0 bases from J, with 10 bases between. CDR3 DNA: TGCGCCAGCAGTCACGGACTGCTGAACACTGAAGCTTTCTTT. Its translation: CASSHGLLNTEAFF.

The chain recombines TRBV3-1 (or the pseudogene TRBV3-2) with TRBJ1-3; D unresolved. The germline gives CDR1 LGHDT, CDR2 YNNKEL (reference sequence). V was trimmed by 0 bases and J by 0 bases, leaving 9 bases between them. The CDR3 covers 16 residues. CDR3 in DNA: TGTGCCAGCAGCCAAGAACCAGTGAGCTCTGGAAACACCATATATTTT. Translated: CASSQEPVSSGNTIYF.

The J gene is TRBJ2-7, the V gene TRBV4-2; D is unresolved. There are 14 residues in the CDR3. V was trimmed by 4 bases and J by 4 bases, leaving 14 bases between them. Germline lookup yields CDR1 LGHNA and CDR2 YNFKEQ. CDR3 sequence (DNA): TGTGCCAGCAGCCCCGCTAGGGCGTTGTACGAGCAGTACTTC. Protein: CASSPARALYEQYF.

The chain recombines TRBV29-1 with TRBJ2-1; the match to TRBD2 covers 13 bases. V shed 7 bases and J 4 bases; nucleotides not matched to a gene: 7. The germline V gene has CDR1 SQVTM and CDR2 ANQGSEA. The CDR3 is made up of 15 amino acids. The CDR3 DNA follows: TGCAGCGCCTTGACTAGCGGGGGGTTTTACAATGAGCAGTTCTTC. Translating it yields CSALTSGGFYNEQFF.

The CDR3 bases are TGTGCCATCAGACGGGACAGCTCCTACGAGCAGTACTTC. This gives the protein CAIRRDSSYEQYF. V usage is TRBV10-3 and J usage is TRBJ2-7; 7 positions agree with TRBD1. Per the germline V gene, CDR1 is ENHRY and CDR2 is SYGVKD. After removal of 6 bases from V and 0 bases from J, the junction contained 2 bases not matched to a gene. This CDR3 comprises 13 residues.

DNA of the CDR3: TGTGCCAGCAGTGAAAGGGAGTGGGAAAAACTGTTTTTT. Encoded protein: CASSEREWEKLFF. The J gene is TRBJ1-4, the V gene TRBV6-1; no reliable D call. This CDR3 contains 13 residues. The germline CDR1 and CDR2 sequences are MNHNS and SASEGT. Trimming took 2 bases from V and 8 from J, leaving 9 bases between them.

The chain employs TRBV5-4 and TRBJ2-7, with 8 bases lining up with TRBD1. CDR1 and CDR2 from the germline V gene are SGHNT and YYREEE (reference sequence). With V trimmed by 4 bases and J by 6 bases, 15 bases remained unmatched. This CDR3 comprises 16 residues. CDR3 amino acids: CASSILGGRGQGEQYF. The DNA for the CDR3 is TGTGCCAGCAGCATACTCGGGGGCAGGGGGCAAGGCGAGCAGTACTTC.

The V call is TRBV29-1, the J call TRBJ1-3; D not certain. Trimming left V 3 bases short and J 4 bases short, with 13 bases between. Germline V gene sequence: CDR1 SQVTM, CDR2 ANQGSEA. The CDR3 extends over 14 amino acids. The CDR3 coding sequence is TGCAGCGTTGATAGAGTGGACGTAGGAAACACCATATATTTT. This sequence encodes CSVDRVDVGNTIYF.